The rows below give T cell receptor beta chains drawn from one sample of a study of Graves' ophthalmopathy and Graves' hyperthyroidism. TCRdb reanalysed the multiplex PCR reads using MiXCR and keeps one entry per CDR3 protein. The sample shows around 1.1 million distinct CDR3 sequences, about 40% of them seen only once. Sample: peripheral blood or thyroid tissue (not recorded which). These receptors were collected from an adult man with Graves' hyperthyroidism. Both conserved end residues are part of each CDR3. A D gene is named only where the DNA matches it firmly. A clone size is listed for some rows: how often the clone was seen (once, few, many), or a class if it is expanded.

15,few,.,TRBV5-1,TRBJ2-5,CASSPGHSLRETQYF,TGCGCCAGCAGCCCGGGGCACAGTCTGAGGGAGACCCAGTACTTC
13,many,.,TRBV20-1,TRBJ1-1,CSARGPEDTEAFF,TGCAGTGCTAGGGGCCCTGAGGACACTGAAGCTTTCTTT
13,few,TRBD1,TRBV20-1,TRBJ1-1,CSAKGGANTEAFF,TGCAGTGCGAAAGGGGGCGCGAACACTGAAGCTTTCTTT
15,.,TRBD1,TRBV19,TRBJ2-7,CASKKGQGSVYEQYF,TGTGCCAGTAAAAAGGGACAGGGGTCGGTCTACGAGCAGTACTTC
13,many,.,TRBV5-6,TRBJ2-5,CASSLQGMETQYF,TGTGCCAGCAGCCTCCAGGGGATGGAGACCCAGTACTTC
15,.,TRBD2,TRBV30,TRBJ2-5,CAWKLAGGWGETQYF,TGTGCCTGGAAACTAGCGGGGGGTTGGGGCGAGACCCAGTACTTC
14,.,TRBD2,TRBV7-2,TRBJ2-5,CASSARLAEETQYF,TGTGCCAGCAGCGCCCGACTAGCGGAAGAGACCCAGTACTTC
16,.,TRBD1,TRBV7-9,TRBJ2-7,CASSPPSDRSLGEQYF,TGTGCCAGCTCACCACCGTCGGACAGGAGCCTCGGCGAGCAGTACTTC
17,few,TRBD1,TRBV6-1,TRBJ2-6,CASSEAATGPGANVLTF,TGTGCCAGCAGTGAAGCGGCGACAGGGCCTGGGGCCAACGTCCTGACTTTC
14,many,.,TRBV7-2,TRBJ2-5,CASSLASGLETQYF,TGTGCCAGCAGCTTAGCCTCTGGGTTGGAGACCCAGTACTTC
13,few,.,TRBV15,TRBJ1-1,CATAGSWDTEAFF,TGTGCCACTGCAGGGTCCTGGGACACTGAAGCTTTCTTT
15,many,.,TRBV20-1,TRBJ2-7,CSASPLQGQNYEQYF,TGCAGTGCTAGTCCCCTGCAGGGCCAAAACTACGAGCAGTACTTC
15,many,TRBD1,TRBV10-3,TRBJ2-2,CAISESGTGVGELFF,TGTGCCATCAGTGAGTCAGGGACAGGCGTCGGGGAGCTGTTTTTT
16,few,.,TRBV7-2,TRBJ2-7,CASSLTYSGGLYEQYF,TGTGCCAGCAGCTTAACGTATAGTGGGGGGTTGTACGAGCAGTACTTC
11,.,TRBD1,TRBV12-3/TRBV12-4,TRBJ1-2,CASSLGTGLRF,TGTGCCAGCAGTTTGGGGACAGGCCTTCGCTTC
15,.,.,TRBV5-5,TRBJ2-2,CASSLDGANTGELFF,TGTGCCAGCAGCTTGGACGGAGCGAACACCGGGGAGCTGTTTTTT